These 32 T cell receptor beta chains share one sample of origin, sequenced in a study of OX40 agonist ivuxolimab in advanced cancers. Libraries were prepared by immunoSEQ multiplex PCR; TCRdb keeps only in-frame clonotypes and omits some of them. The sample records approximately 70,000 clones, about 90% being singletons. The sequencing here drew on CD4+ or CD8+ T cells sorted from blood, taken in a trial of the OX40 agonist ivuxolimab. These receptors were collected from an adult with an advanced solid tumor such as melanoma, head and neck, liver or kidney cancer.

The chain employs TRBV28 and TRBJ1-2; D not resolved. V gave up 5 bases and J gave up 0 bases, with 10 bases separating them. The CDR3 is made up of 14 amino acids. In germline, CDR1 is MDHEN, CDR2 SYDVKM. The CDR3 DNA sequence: TGTGCCAGCAGTCCGGGCCCCGCTAACTATGGCTACACCTTC. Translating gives CASSPGPANYGYTF.

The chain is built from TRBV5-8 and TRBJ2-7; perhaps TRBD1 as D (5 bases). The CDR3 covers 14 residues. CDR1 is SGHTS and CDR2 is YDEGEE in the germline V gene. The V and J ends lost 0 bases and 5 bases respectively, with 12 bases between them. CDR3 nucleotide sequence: TGTGCCAGCAGCTTGGATCCAGGGCTCCACGAGCAGTACTTC. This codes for CASSLDPGLHEQYF.

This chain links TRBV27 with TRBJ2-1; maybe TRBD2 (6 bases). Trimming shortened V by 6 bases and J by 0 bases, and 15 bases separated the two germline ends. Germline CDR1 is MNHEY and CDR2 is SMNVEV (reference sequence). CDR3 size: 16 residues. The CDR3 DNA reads TGTGCCAGCAGGAACCTTCTAGCGACCTCCTACAATGAGCAGTTCTTC. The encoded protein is CASRNLLATSYNEQFF.

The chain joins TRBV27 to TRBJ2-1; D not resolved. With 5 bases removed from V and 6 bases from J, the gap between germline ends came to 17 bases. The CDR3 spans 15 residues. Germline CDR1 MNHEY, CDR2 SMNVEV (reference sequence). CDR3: CASSEDGLYFNEQFF. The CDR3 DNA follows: TGTGCCAGCAGTGAGGACGGGCTCTACTTCAATGAGCAGTTCTTC.

The CDR3 region has the DNA TGTGCCACCAGCTCGACAGGGGTTTCCGAGCAGTACTTC. This gives the protein CATSSTGVSEQYF. V gene TRBV15 combines with J gene TRBJ2-7; 8 positions match TRBD1. Per the germline V gene, CDR1 is LNHNV and CDR2 is YYDKDF (reference sequence). The CDR3 covers 13 residues. Unmatched junction bases numbered 6, after V lost 5 bases and J lost 6 bases.

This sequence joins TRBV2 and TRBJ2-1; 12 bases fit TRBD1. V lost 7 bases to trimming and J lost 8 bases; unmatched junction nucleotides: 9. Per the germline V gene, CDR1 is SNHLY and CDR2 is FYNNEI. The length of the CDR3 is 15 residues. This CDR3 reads CASTGTGGEGDEQFF. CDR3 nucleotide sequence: TGTGCCAGCACCGGGACAGGGGGCGAAGGGGATGAGCAGTTCTTC.

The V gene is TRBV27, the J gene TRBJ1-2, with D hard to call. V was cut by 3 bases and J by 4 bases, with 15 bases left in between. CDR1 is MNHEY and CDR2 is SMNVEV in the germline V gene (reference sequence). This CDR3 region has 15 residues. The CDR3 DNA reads TGTGCCAGCAGTTTGATAGGCCTATCGGCCTATGGCTACACCTTC. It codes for CASSLIGLSAYGYTF.

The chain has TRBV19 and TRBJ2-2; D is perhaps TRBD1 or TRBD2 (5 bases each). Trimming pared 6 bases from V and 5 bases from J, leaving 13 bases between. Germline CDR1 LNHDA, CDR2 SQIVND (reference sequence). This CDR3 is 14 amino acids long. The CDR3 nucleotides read TGTGCCAGTAGCGTAGGTGGGGGAACCGGGGAGCTGTTTTTT. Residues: CASSVGGGTGELFF.

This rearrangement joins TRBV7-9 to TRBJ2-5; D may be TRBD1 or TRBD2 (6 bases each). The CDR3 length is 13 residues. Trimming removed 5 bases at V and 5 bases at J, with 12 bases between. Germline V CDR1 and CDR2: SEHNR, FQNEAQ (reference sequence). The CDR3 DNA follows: TGTGCCAGCAGCCTCGGGGGCGGGGAGACCCAGTACTTC. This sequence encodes CASSLGGGETQYF.

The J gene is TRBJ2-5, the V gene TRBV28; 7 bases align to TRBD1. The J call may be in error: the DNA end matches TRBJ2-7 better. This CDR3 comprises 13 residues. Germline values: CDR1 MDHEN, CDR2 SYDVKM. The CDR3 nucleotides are TGTGCCAGCAGTTTCGGGACAGTGTACGAGCAGTACTTC. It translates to CASSFGTVYEQYF.

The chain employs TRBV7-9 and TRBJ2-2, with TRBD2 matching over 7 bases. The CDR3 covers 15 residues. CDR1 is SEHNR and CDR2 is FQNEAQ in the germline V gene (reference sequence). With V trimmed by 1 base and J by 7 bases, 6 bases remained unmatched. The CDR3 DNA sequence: TGTGCCAGCAGCTTAGGTCTTGGCGGGAGCGGGGAGCTGTTTTTT. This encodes CASSLGLGGSGELFF.

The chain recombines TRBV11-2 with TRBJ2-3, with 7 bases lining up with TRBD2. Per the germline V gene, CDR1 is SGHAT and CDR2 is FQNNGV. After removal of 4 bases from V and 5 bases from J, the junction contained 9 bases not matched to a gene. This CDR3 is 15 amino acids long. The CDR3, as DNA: TGTGCCAGCAGCTCCGGACTAGTAGCAGGAGATACGCAGTATTTT. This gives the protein CASSSGLVAGDTQYF.

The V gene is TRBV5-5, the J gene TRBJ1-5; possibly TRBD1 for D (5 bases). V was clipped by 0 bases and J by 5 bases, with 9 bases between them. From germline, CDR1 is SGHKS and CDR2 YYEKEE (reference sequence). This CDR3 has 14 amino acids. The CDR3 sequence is CASSLVQGDQPQHF. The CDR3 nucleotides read TGTGCCAGCAGCTTGGTGCAGGGAGATCAGCCCCAGCATTTT.

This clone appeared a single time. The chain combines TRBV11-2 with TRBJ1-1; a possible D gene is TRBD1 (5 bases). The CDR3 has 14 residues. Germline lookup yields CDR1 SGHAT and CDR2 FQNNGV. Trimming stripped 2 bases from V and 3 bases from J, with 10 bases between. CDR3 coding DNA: TGTGCCAGCAGCTTACGGGGGGTATACACTGAAGCTTTCTTT. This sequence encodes CASSLRGVYTEAFF.

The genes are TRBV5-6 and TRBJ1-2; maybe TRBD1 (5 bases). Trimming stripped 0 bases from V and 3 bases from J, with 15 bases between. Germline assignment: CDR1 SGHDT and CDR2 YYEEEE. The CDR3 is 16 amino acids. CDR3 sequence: CASSLDGEGEYYGYTF. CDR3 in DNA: TGTGCCAGCAGCTTGGATGGTGAAGGGGAATACTATGGCTACACCTTC. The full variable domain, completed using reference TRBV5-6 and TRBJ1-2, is DAGVTQSPTHLIKTRGQQVTLRCSPKSGHDTVSWYQQALGQGPQFIFQYYEEEERQRGNFPDRFSGHQFPNYSSELNVNALLLGDSALYLCASSLDGEGEYYGYTFGSGTRLTVV.

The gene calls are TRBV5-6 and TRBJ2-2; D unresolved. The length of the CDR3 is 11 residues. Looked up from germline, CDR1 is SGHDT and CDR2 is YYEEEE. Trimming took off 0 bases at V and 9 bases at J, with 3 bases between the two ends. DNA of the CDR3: TGTGCCAGCAGCTTGGCCCGGGAGCTGTTTTTT. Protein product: CASSLARELFF.

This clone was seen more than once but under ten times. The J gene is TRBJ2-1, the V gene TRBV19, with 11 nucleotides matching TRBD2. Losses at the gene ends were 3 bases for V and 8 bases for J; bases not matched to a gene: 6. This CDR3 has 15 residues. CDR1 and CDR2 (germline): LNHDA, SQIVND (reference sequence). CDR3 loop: CASSMGTSGEDEQFF. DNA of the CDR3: TGTGCCAGTAGTATGGGGACTAGCGGAGAAGATGAGCAGTTCTTC.

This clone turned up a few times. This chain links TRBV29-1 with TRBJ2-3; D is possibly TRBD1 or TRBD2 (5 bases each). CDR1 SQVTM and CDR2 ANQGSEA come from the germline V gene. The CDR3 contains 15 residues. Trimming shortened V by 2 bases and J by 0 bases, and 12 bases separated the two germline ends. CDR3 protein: CSVEWDQTSTDTQYF. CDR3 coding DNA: TGCAGCGTTGAATGGGACCAGACTAGCACAGATACGCAGTATTTT.

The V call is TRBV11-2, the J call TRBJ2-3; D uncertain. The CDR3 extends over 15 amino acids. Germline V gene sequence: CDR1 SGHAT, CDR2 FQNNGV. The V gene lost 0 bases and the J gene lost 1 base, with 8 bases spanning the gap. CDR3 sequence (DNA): TGTGCCAGCAGCTTAGAGCGCGGACGCACAGATACGCAGTATTTT. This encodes CASSLERGRTDTQYF.

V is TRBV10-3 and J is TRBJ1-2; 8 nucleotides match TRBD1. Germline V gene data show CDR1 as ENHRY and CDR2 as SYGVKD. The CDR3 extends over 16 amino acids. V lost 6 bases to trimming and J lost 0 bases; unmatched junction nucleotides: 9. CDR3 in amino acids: CAISQPPGQANYGYTF. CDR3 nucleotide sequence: TGTGCCATCAGCCAACCACCGGGACAGGCTAACTATGGCTACACCTTC.

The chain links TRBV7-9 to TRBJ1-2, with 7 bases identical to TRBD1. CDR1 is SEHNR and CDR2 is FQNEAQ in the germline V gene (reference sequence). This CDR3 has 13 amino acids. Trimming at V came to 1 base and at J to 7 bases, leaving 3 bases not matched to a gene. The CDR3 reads CASSLGQGSGYTF. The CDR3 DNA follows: TGTGCCAGCAGCTTAGGACAGGGCTCTGGCTACACCTTC.

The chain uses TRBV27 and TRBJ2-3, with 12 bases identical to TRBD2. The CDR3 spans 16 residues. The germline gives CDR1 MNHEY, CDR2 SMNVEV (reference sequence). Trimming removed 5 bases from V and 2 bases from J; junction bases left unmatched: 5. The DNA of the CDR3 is TGTGCCAGCAGTACCCGACTAGCGGGAGTCACAGATACGCAGTATTTT. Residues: CASSTRLAGVTDTQYF.

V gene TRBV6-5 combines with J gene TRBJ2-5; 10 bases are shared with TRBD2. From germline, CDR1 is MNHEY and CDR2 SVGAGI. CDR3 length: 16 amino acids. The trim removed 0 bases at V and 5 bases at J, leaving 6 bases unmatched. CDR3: CASSYSISGRRETQYF. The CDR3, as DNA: TGTGCCAGCAGTTACTCGATTAGCGGGAGGAGGGAGACCCAGTACTTC.

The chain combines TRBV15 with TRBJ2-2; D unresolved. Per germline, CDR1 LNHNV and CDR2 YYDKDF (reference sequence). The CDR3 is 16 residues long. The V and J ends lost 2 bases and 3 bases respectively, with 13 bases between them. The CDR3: CATSRSSEMDTGELFF. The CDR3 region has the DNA TGTGCCACCAGCAGATCCAGCGAAATGGACACCGGGGAGCTGTTTTTT.

This CDR3 reads CASSRPEDWNTGELFF. In DNA form, the CDR3 reads TGTGCCAGCAGCCGACCCGAAGACTGGAACACCGGGGAGCTGTTTTTT. V usage is TRBV14 and J usage is TRBJ2-2; no firm D call. This CDR3 comprises 16 residues. From germline, CDR1 is SGHDN and CDR2 FVKESK. The V gene lost 4 bases and the J gene lost 1 base, with 13 bases spanning the gap.

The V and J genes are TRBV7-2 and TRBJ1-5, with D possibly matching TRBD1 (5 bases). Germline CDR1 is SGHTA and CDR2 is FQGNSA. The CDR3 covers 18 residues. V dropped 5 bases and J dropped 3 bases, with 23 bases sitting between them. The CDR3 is CASSQEAWGTSFNQPQHF. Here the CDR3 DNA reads TGTGCCAGCAGCCAAGAGGCGTGGGGCACTTCGTTCAATCAGCCCCAGCATTTT.

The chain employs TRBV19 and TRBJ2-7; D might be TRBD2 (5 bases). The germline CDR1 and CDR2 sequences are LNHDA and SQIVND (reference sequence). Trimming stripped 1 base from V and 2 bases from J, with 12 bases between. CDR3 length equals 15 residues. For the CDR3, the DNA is TGTGCCAGTAGTATAGCCCCTGCGAGGGCCTACGAGCAGTACTTC. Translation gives CASSIAPARAYEQYF. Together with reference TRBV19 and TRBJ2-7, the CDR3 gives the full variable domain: DGGITQSPKYLFRKEGQNVTLSCEQNLNHDAMYWYRQDPGQGLRLIYYSQIVNDFQKGDIAEGYSVSREKKESFPLTVTSAQKNPTAFYLCASSIAPARAYEQYFGPGTRLTVT.

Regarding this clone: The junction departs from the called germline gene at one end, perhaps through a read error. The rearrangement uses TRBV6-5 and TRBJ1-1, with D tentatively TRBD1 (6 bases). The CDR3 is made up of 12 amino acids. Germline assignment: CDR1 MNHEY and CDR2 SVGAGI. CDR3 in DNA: TGTGCCAGTAGTTACCCGGACAGAAGAGCTTTCTTT. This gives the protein CASSYPDRRAFF.

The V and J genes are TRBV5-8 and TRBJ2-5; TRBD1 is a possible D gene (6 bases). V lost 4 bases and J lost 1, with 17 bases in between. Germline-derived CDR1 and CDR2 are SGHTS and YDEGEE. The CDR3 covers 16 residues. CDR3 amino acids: CASSTRGWRLQETQYF. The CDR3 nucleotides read TGTGCCAGCAGCACAAGGGGGTGGCGGCTCCAAGAGACCCAGTACTTC.

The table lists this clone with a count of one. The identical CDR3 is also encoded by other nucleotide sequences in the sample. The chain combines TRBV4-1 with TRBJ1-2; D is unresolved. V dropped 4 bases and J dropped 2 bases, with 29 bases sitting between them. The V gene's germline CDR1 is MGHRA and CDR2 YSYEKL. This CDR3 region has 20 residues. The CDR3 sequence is CASSPKETLATRTVNYGYTF. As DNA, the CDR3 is TGCGCCAGCAGCCCTAAAGAGACCCTGGCCACACGAACCGTAAACTATGGCTACACCTTC.

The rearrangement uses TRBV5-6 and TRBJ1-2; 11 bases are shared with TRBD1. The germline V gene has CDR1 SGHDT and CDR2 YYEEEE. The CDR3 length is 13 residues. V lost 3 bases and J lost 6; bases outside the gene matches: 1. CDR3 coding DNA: TGTGCCAGCAGCTGGACAGGGGGCGATGGCTACACCTTC. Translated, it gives CASSWTGGDGYTF.

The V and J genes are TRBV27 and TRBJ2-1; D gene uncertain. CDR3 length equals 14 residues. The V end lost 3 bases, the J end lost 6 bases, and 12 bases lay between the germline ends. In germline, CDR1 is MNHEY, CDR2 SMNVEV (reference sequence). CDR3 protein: CASSFFASRNEQFF. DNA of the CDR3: TGTGCCAGCAGTTTCTTCGCCTCACGCAATGAGCAGTTCTTC.